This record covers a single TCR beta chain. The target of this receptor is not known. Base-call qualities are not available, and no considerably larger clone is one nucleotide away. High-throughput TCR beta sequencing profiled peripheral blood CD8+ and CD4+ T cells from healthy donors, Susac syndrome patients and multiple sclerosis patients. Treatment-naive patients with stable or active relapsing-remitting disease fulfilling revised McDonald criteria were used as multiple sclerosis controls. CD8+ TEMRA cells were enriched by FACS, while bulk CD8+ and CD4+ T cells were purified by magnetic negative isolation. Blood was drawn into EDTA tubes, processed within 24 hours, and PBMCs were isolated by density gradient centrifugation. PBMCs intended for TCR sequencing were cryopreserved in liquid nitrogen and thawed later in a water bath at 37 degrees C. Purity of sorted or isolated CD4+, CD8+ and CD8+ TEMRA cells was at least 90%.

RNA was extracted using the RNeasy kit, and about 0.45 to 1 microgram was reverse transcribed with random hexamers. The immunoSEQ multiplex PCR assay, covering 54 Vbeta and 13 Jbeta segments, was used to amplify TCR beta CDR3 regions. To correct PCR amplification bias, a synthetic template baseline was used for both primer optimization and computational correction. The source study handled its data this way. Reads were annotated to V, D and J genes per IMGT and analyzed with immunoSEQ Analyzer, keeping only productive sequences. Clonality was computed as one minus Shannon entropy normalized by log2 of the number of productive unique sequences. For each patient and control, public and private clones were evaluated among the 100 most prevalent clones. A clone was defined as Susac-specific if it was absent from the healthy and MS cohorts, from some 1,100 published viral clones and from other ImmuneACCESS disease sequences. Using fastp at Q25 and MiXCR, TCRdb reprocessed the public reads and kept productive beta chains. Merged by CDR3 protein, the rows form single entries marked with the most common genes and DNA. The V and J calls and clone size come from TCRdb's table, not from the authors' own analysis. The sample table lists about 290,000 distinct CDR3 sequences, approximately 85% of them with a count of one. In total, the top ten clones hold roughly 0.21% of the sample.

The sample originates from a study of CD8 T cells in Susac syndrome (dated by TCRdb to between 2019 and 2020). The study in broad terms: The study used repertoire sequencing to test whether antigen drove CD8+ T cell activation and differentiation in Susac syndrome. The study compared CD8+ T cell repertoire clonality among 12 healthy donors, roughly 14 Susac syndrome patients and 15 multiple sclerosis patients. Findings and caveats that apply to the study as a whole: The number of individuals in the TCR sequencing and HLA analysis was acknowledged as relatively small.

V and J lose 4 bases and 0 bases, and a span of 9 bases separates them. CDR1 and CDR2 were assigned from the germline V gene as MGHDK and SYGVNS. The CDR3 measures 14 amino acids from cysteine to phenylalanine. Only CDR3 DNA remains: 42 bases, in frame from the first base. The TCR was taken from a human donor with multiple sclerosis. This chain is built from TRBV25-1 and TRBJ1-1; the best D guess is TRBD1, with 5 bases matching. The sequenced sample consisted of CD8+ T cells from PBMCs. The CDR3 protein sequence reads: CASSGGTLNTEAFF. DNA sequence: TGTGCCAGCAGTGGAGGGACGTTGAACACTGAAGCTTTCTTT.